This T cell receptor (beta chain) came from a study of blood T cell dynamics during melanoma immunotherapy. At the level of the study: Standard first-line treatment here was pembrolizumab or nivolumab plus ipilimumab in metastatic melanoma.

CDR1 is SGHDN, CDR2 FVKESK, per germline. V was trimmed by 1 base and J by 4 bases, leaving 7 bases between them. The CDR3 loop spans 13 amino acids. Study outcomes and limitations: Whether repertoire-driving clones were melanoma-specific could not be determined.

The method was immunoSEQ multiplex PCR; TCRdb's version includes in-frame clones alone and lacks a portion of them. The sample holds 25,000 to 35,000 clones, over 70% seen once. Time point in this sample: week 3, after first cycle of checkpoint inhibitor. One draw preceded checkpoint blockade; another followed its first cycle at week 3. No patient had earlier systemic cancer treatment, concurrent immunosuppressants, or another active cancer. This clone was counted between two and nine times. Its antigen remains unknown. The clonotype was recovered from a human donor with melanoma. The input for sequencing was blood, taken from a patient treated with checkpoint blockade. The chain couples TRBV14 to TRBJ1-2; tentatively, D is TRBD1 (6 bases). The CDR3 loop is CASSQVQGYGYTF. The DNA of the CDR3 is TGTGCCAGCAGCCAAGTACAGGGCTATGGCTACACCTTC.